The 4 T cell receptor beta chains given below trace back to one sample, sequenced in a study of PD-1 blockade in classical Hodgkin lymphoma. The sample's time point: cycle 4 day 1 (C4D1), after more than five weeks of nivolumab. Every patient had relapsed following autologous stem cell transplantation, and cohorts differed in brentuximab vedotin exposure. TCRdb's table, derived via immunoSEQ multiplex PCR, lists solely in-frame clones and lacks some. Of tens of thousands of clones in the sample, about 85% were seen once. The material sequenced was peripheral blood mononuclear cells (PBMCs), taken before the fourth cycle of nivolumab. The receptors come from a human donor with classical Hodgkin lymphoma.

CDR3 protein: CASSGQASYEQYF. In DNA form, the CDR3 reads TGTGCCAGCAGTGGACAGGCCTCCTACGAGCAGTACTTC. This chain joins TRBV2 and TRBJ2-7; D is possibly TRBD1 (6 bases). CDR1 is SNHLY and CDR2 is FYNNEI in the germline V gene. The V gene lost 4 bases and the J gene lost 0 bases, with 7 bases spanning the gap. This CDR3 is 13 amino acids long.

J is TRBJ1-3 and V is TRBV30, with a tentative D call TRBD1 (6 bases). Trimming left V 5 bases short and J 7 bases short, with 15 bases between. The CDR3 has 13 amino acids. Germline CDR1 GTSNPN, CDR2 SVGIG (reference sequence). CDR3 DNA sequence: TGTGCCTGGTCGGACAGCCTTGGGAACACCATATATTTT. It translates to CAWSDSLGNTIYF.

This clone showed up just a few times. The V gene is TRBV28, the J gene TRBJ1-2; no definite D call. CDR3 length: 15 amino acids. Germline CDR1 is MDHEN and CDR2 is SYDVKM. Trimming left V 7 bases short and J 0 bases short, with 15 bases between. The CDR3 is CASTTPEGSNYGYTF. The CDR3 region has the DNA TGTGCCAGCACCACCCCGGAAGGGTCTAACTATGGCTACACCTTC.

This sequence joins TRBV4-1 and TRBJ1-5; 11 bases fit TRBD1. V lost 1 base to trimming and J lost 5 bases; unmatched junction nucleotides: 10. The CDR3 sequence is 18 residues long. In germline, CDR1 is MGHRA, CDR2 YSYEKL. The CDR3 here is CASSQVSSRTGGDQPQHF. CDR3 bases: TGCGCCAGCAGCCAAGTCAGTTCCCGGACAGGGGGCGATCAGCCCCAGCATTTT.